This T cell receptor beta chain was found in a study of blood T cell repertoires in COVID-19. This clone was picked up one time. Participants were aged roughly 18 to 100 years from roughly 25 US areas. Categorization into cohorts depended on clinical history that participants reported. The assay was immunoSEQ multiplex PCR, and TCRdb's table has in-frame clones only and misses some. The sample includes 120,000 to 150,000 clones, roughly 87% of them seen just once. Trimming cost V 6 bases and J 5 bases; bases outside gene matches: 5. CDR3 length: 14 amino acids. CDR1 MDHEN and CDR2 SYDVKM come from the germline V gene.

The chain employs TRBV28 and TRBJ2-1, with 9 bases fitting TRBD2. The sequence came from a woman aged 40-49 years who had been exposed to COVID-19. Sequencing was carried out using PBMCs or T cells enriched from blood (not recorded which). The CDR3 sequence is CASRFSGSHNEQFF. CDR3 in DNA: TGTGCCAGCAGATTTAGCGGGAGCCACAATGAGCAGTTCTTC.